This record concerns one T cell receptor beta chain sequence. Trimming at V came to 6 bases and at J to 8 bases, leaving 12 bases not matched to a gene. From germline, CDR1 is DFQATT and CDR2 SNEGSKA (reference sequence). The CDR3 runs to 14 residues. The sample originates from a study of type 1 and type 2 diabetes patients. Amplification started from genomic DNA. Multiplex PCR with 30 forward and 13 reverse primers amplified the TCR beta CDR3. One entry per CDR3 protein results from TCRdb running MiXCR on the multiplex PCR reads. Among more than 250,000 distinct CDR3 sequences listed, approximately 45% were seen once.

The receptor was isolated from a man aged 18 to 29 with type 2 diabetes. Sequenced: peripheral blood mononuclear cells (PBMCs). V is TRBV20-1 and J is TRBJ2-1; 8 nucleotides match TRBD1. This chain's CDR3 is CSAPGQAILDEQFF. The DNA for the CDR3 is TGCAGTGCCCCGGGACAGGCAATATTGGATGAGCAGTTCTTC.